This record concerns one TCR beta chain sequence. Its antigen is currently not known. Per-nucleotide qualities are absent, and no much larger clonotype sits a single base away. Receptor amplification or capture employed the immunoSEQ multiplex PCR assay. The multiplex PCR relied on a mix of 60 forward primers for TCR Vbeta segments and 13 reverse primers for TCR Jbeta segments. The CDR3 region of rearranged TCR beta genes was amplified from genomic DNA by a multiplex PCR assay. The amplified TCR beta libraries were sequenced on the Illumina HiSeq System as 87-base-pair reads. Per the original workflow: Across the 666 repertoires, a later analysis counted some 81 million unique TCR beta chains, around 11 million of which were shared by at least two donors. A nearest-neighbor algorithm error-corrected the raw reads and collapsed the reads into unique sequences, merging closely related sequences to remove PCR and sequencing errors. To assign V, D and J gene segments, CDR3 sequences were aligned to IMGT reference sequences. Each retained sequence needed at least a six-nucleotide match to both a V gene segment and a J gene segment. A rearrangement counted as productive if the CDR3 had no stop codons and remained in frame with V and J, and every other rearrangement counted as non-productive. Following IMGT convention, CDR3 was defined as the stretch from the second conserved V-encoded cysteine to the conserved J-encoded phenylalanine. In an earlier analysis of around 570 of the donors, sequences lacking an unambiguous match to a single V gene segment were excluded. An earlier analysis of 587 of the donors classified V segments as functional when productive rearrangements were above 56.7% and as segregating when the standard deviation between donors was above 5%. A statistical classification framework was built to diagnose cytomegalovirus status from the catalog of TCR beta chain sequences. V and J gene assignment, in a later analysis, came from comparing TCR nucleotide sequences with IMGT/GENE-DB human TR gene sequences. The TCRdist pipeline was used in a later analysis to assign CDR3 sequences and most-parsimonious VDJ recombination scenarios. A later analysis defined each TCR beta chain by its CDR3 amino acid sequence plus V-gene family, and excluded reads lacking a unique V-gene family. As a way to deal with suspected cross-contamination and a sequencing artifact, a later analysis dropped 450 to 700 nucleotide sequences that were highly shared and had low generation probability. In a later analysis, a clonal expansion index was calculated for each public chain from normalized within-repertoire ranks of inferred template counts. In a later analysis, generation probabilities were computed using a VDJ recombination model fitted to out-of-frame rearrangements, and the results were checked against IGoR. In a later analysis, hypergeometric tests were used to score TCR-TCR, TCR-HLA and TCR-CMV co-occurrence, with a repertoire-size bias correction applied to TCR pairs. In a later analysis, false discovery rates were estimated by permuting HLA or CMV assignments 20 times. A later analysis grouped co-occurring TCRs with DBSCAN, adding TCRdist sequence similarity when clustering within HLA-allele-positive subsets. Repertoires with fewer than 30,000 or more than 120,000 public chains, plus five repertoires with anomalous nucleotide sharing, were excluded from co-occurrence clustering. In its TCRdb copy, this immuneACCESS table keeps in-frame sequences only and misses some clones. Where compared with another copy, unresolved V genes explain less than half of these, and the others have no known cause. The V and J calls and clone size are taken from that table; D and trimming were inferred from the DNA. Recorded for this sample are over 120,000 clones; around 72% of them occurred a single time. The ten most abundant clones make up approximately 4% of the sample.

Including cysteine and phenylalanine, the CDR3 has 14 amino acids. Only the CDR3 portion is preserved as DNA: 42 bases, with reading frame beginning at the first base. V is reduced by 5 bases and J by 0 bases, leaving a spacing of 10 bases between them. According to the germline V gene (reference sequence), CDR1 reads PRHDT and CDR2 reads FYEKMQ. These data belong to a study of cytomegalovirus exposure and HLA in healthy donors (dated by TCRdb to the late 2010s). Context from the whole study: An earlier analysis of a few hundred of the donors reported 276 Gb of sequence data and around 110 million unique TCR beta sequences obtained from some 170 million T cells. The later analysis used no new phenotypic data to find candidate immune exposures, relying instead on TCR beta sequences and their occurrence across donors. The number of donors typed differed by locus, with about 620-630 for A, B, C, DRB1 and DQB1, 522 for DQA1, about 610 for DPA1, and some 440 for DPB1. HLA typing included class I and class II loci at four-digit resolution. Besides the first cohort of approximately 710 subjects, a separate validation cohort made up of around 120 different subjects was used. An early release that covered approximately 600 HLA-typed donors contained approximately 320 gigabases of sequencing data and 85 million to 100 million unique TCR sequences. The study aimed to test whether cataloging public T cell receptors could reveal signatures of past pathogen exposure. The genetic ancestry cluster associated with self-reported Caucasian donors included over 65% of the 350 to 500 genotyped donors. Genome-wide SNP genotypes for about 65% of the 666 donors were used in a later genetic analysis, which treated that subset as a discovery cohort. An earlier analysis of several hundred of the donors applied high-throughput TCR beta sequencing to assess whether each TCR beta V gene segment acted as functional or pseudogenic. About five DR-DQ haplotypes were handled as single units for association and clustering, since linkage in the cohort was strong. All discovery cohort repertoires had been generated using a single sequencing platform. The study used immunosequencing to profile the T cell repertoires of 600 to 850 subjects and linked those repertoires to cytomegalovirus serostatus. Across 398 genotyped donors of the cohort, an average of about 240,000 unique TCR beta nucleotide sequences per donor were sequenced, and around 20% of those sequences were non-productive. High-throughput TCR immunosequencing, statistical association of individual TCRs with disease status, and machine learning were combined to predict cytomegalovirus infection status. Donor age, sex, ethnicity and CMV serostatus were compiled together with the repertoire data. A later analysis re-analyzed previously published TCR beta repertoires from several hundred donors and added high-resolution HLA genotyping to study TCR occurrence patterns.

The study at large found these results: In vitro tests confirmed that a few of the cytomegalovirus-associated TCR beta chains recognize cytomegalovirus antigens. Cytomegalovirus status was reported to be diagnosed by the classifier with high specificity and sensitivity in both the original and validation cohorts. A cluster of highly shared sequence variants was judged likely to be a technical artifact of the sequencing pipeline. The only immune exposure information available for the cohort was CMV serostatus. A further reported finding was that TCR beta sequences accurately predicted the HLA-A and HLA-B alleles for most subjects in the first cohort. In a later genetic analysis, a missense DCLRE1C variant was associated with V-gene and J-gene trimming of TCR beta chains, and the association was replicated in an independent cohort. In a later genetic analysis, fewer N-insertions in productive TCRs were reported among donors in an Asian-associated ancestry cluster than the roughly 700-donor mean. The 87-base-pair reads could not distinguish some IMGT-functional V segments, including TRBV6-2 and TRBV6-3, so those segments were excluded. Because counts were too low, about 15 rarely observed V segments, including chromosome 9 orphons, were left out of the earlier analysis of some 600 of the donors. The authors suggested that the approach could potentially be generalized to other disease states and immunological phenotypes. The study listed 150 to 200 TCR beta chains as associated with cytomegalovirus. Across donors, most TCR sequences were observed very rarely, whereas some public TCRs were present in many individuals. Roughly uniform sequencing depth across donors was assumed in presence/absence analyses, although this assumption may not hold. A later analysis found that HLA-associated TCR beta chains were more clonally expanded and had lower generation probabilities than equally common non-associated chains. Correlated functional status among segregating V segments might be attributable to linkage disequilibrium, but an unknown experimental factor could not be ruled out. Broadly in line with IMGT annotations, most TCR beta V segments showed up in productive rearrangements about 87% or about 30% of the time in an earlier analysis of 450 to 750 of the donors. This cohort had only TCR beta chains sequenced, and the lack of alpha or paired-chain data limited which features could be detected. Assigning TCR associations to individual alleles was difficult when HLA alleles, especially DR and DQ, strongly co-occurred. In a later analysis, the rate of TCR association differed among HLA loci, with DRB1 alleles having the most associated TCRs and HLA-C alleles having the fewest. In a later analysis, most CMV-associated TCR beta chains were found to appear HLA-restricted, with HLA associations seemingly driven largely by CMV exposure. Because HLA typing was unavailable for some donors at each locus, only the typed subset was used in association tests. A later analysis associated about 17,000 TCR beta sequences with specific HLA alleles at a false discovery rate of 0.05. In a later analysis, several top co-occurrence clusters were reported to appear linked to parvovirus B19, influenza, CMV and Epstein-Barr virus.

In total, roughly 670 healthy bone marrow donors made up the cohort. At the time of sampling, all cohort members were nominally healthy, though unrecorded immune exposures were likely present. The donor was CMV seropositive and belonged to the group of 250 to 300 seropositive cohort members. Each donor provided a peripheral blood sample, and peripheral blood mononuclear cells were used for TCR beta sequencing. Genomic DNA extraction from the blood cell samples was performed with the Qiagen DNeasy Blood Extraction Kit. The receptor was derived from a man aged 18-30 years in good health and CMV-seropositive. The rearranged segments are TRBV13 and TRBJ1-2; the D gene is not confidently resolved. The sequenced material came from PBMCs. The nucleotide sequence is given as TGTGCCAGCAGCCTCGAGGGAGCTAACTATGGCTACACCTTC. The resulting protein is CASSLEGANYGYTF.